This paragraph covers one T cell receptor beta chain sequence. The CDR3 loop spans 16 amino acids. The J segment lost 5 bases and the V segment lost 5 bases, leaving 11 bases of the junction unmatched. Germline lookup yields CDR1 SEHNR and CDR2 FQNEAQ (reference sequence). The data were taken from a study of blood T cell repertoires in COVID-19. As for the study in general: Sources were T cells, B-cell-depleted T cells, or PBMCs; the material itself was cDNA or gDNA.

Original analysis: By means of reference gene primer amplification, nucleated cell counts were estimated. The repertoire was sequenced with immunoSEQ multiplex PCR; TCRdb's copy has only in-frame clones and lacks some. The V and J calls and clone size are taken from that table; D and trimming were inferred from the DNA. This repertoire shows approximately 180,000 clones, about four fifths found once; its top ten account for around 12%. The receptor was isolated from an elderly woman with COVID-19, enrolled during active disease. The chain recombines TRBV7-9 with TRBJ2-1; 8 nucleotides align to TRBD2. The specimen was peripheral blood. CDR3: CASSPHRTSLDNEQFF. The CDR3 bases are TGTGCCAGCAGCCCTCACCGGACTAGCTTAGACAATGAGCAGTTCTTC.